The clone carrying this T cell receptor (beta chain) was detected many times. Scientists amplified the TCR beta CDR3 regions from RNA transcripts. Scientists carried out first-round RT-PCR using HTBI primers and then a second-round multiplex PCR. Each CDR3 protein is one row after TCRdb ran MiXCR on the multiplex PCR reads. The sample contains 300,000 or so distinct CDR3 sequences, roughly a sixth of which appear only once. This sample was taken from a study of Graves' ophthalmopathy and Graves' hyperthyroidism. Those donors who had ophthalmopathy presented with moderate-to-severe activity, a CAS of ≥3, a NOSPECS of ≥4 and a duration under 3 months. Input material: peripheral blood. The TCR sequence derives from an adult man with Graves' ophthalmopathy.

DNA for the CDR3: TGCGCCAGCAGCCCGGACAGCTACAAATCCTATGGCTACACCTTC. Translated: CASSPDSYKSYGYTF. This chain connects TRBV5-1 to TRBJ1-2, with a possible D match to TRBD1 (6 bases). From germline, CDR1 is SGHRS and CDR2 YFSETQ. V gave up 4 bases and J gave up 4 bases, with 17 bases separating them. The CDR3 length is 15 residues.